The rows below give T cell receptor beta chains drawn from one sample of a study of cytomegalovirus exposure and HLA in healthy donors. The assay was immunoSEQ multiplex PCR, and TCRdb's table has in-frame clones only and misses some. The data contain tens of thousands of clones, over 85% of them seen just once; the ten biggest clones take up approximately 6%. Sequencing was performed on PBMCs. Receptor source: a woman between 18 and 30 years old in good health and CMV-seropositive. CDR3s include the opening cysteine and the closing phenylalanine or tryptophan. The order of the fields is J gene, D gene, V gene, CDR3 DNA, CDR3 protein. A D gene is named only where the DNA matches it firmly.

J: TRBJ1-1
D: -
V: TRBV6-5
DNA: TGTGCCAGCAGTTCCCTCCGTGGAGGCACCAACACTGAAGCTTTCTTT
CDR3: CASSSLRGGTNTEAFF

J: TRBJ2-1
D: TRBD2
V: TRBV11-3
DNA: TGTGCCAGCAGCCAGAGCGGGGGCCCCTACAATGAGCAGTTCTTC
CDR3: CASSQSGGPYNEQFF

J: TRBJ2-1
D: TRBD2
V: TRBV27
DNA: TGTGCCAGCAGTTTGGGACTAGCGGGGGTACACCCCTCCTACAATGAGCAGTTCTTC
CDR3: CASSLGLAGVHPSYNEQFF

J: TRBJ1-1
D: TRBD1
V: TRBV5-4
DNA: TGTGCCAGCAGCAAAGGTCTGGACAGGGGGTCTTTTACTGAAGCTTTCTTT
CDR3: CASSKGLDRGSFTEAFF

J: TRBJ2-3
D: -
V: TRBV27
DNA: TGTGCCACACTTGGACAGAGCACAGATACGCAGTATTTT
CDR3: CATLGQSTDTQYF

J: TRBJ1-1
D: -
V: TRBV28
DNA: TGTGCCACCAGCCCAGCAGGGGAGAACACTGAAGCTTTCTTT
CDR3: CATSPAGENTEAFF

J: TRBJ2-2
D: -
V: TRBV5-1
DNA: TGCGCCAGCAGCCCCCGGGACTCCGAGGTCGGGGAGCTGTTTTTT
CDR3: CASSPRDSEVGELFF

J: TRBJ2-7
D: TRBD1
V: TRBV25-1
DNA: TGTGCCAGCAGTGTCGGGACAGGGTCCTACGAGCAGTACTTC
CDR3: CASSVGTGSYEQYF

J: TRBJ1-1
D: -
V: TRBV2
DNA: TGTGCCAGCAGAATCCTCCAGGGGCCATCCACTGAAGCTTTCTTT
CDR3: CASRILQGPSTEAFF

J: TRBJ2-1
D: TRBD1
V: TRBV10-1
DNA: TGCGCCAGCAGTAAAACCGGGACAGGTGACTATGAGCAGTTCTTC
CDR3: CASSKTGTGDYEQFF

J: TRBJ1-2
D: TRBD1
V: TRBV7-2
DNA: TGTGCCAGCAGCCAGACAGGGAACTATGGCTACACCTTC
CDR3: CASSQTGNYGYTF

J: TRBJ1-4
D: -
V: TRBV30
DNA: TGTGCCTGGAGTGTAAAACGGCGCAGGACTAATGAAAAACTGTTTTTT
CDR3: CAWSVKRRRTNEKLFF

J: TRBJ2-6
D: -
V: TRBV7-9
DNA: TGTGCCAGCAGCTTAGCCGCAGGTTACAGAGGGGCCAACGTCCTGACTTTC
CDR3: CASSLAAGYRGANVLTF

J: TRBJ2-5
D: TRBD2
V: TRBV19
DNA: TGTGCCAGTAGCCAGGGACTAGCGGGGGAGACCCAGTACTTC
CDR3: CASSQGLAGETQYF

J: TRBJ1-2
D: -
V: TRBV6-5
DNA: TGTGCCAGCAGTTACTCAGGGGTTGAGGGCTACACCTTC
CDR3: CASSYSGVEGYTF

J: TRBJ2-7
D: -
V: TRBV20-1
DNA: TGCAGTGCCCCCGGGGTCTACGAGCAGTACTTC
CDR3: CSAPGVYEQYF

J: TRBJ2-1
D: TRBD1
V: TRBV6-1
DNA: TGTGCCAGCAGTGAGAATCCGGGACAGGGAATACGCTCCTACAATGAGCAGTTCTTC
CDR3: CASSENPGQGIRSYNEQFF

J: TRBJ2-5
D: TRBD1
V: TRBV9
DNA: TGTGCCAGCAGCGCTCCATCGGGACAGCAAGAGACCCAGTACTTC
CDR3: CASSAPSGQQETQYF

J: TRBJ2-1
D: -
V: TRBV9
DNA: TGTGCCAGCAGCGTAGCTTGGCTAGCGTCTTACAATGAGCAGTTCTTC
CDR3: CASSVAWLASYNEQFF

J: TRBJ1-5
D: -
V: TRBV19
DNA: TGTGCCAGTAGTACTGACAGGTCCCGGGACCCTCGTCAGCCCCAGCATTTT
CDR3: CASSTDRSRDPRQPQHF

J: TRBJ2-3
D: TRBD2
V: TRBV27
DNA: TGTGCCAGCAGGCTAGCGGGAGGGCCAGATACGCAGTATTTT
CDR3: CASRLAGGPDTQYF

J: TRBJ1-2
D: TRBD1
V: TRBV30
DNA: TGTGCCTGGAAGGGACAGGGGCTTGTTGGCTACACCTTC
CDR3: CAWKGQGLVGYTF

J: TRBJ2-7
D: -
V: TRBV10-1
DNA: TGCGCCAGCAGTGATTGGAGGTTCTGGTACGAGCAGTACTTC
CDR3: CASSDWRFWYEQYF

J: TRBJ2-1
D: TRBD2
V: TRBV7-3
DNA: TGTGCCAGCAGCCAAACTAGCGTGGTGAATGAGCAGTTCTTC
CDR3: CASSQTSVVNEQFF

J: TRBJ1-1
D: -
V: TRBV6-5
DNA: TGTGCCAGCAGTTACTCCCTTACAGGGAACACTGAAGCTTTCTTT
CDR3: CASSYSLTGNTEAFF